This T cell receptor (beta chain) was observed in a study of T-cell memory formation after mild COVID-19 (dated by TCRdb to 2020 to 2023). About the full investigation: Most TCR sequence clusters were specific to one of the two donors. T-cell clones expanding and contracting after mild COVID-19 in two donors were tracked by longitudinal TCRalpha and TCRbeta repertoire sequencing. The cohort was made up of two young adult volunteers, one female and one male, who were previously healthy.

This clonotype was seen more than once but under ten times. Its antigen target is currently unknown. Qualities for individual bases were not recorded, and no much larger clone is one base off. What the authors observed across the whole study: Clones that contracted from day 15 to 85 showed balanced CD4/CD8 phenotypes, whereas a second wave of clones that expanded from day 15 to 37 leaned towards CD4+. The detection of some responding clones in pre-infection memory suggests that pre-existing cross-reactive memory T cells joined the SARS-CoV-2 response. SARS-CoV-2 specificity was not confirmed for the second-wave clones peaking on day 37. Contracting CD4+ clones were found mainly in CM and EM memory subsets, while CD8+ clones were enriched in EMRA. Only two mild cases were covered in the study, and larger cohorts including severe cases with pre-infection samples were considered necessary.

Counted from cysteine to phenylalanine, this CDR3 has 15 amino acids. Just the 45-base CDR3 DNA is kept, in frame starting at base 1. V is cut by 0 bases and J by 4 bases, and the space between the germline ends is 13 bases. CDR1 SGHRS and CDR2 YFSETQ are derived from the germline V gene. TCRdb names Illumina NovaSeq 6000 as the instrument used. TCRalpha and TCRbeta cDNA libraries were built by 5'RACE with constant-segment primers, adding sample barcodes and unique molecular identifiers. RNA was extracted from every sample with Trizol reagent. The libraries were amplified in two PCR steps, and the second step added a second sample barcode and Illumina TruSeq adapters. Sequencing of libraries was performed on an Illumina NovaSeq with 2 x 150 bp paired-end reads. Concerning the study's data processing: Demultiplexing of reads and collapsing into UMI-guided consensus sequences were performed with migec v1.2.7. Using mixcr v2.1.11, the UMI consensuses were aligned to TRA and TRB V and J templates and assembled into clonotypes. A clonotype was counted as expanded or contracted only if both edgeR and NoisET called the change significant, with noise models trained on biological replicates. For edgeR calls, a false discovery rate-adjusted p below 0.01 and a log2 fold-change threshold of 1 were applied. As an exploratory analysis of dynamics, max-normalized trajectories of the 1000 most abundant clonotypes were examined by PCA with hierarchical clustering. Separately sequenced CD4+ and CD8+ repertoires were used to assign a CD4 or CD8 phenotype to each responding clone. TCRdb passed the public sequencing reads through fastp at Q25 and MiXCR, retaining productive beta sequences. Entries are consolidated by CDR3 protein sequence, retaining the most common genes and DNA. The V and J calls shown here were made by TCRdb, not taken from the authors' results. This sample is represented by roughly 400,000 distinct CDR3 sequences; around 24% of them were singletons. Jointly, the top ten make up about 8.7% of the sample.

Ficoll-Paque density gradient centrifugation was used to isolate PBMCs. This clonotype was obtained from an adult woman who had mild COVID-19 (a few samples of this study predate the infection). The sample titles of this study are shuffled in the database, so cell type and time point are left out; the donor was told from shared clones. The sequence joins TRBV5-1 to TRBJ1-2; the D gene cannot be named for sure. The sample was PBMCs or a T cell subset sorted from them (not recorded which). The CDR3 region reads CASSLEGSRTYGYTF. In nucleotide form, the sequence is TGCGCCAGCAGCTTGGAGGGTTCTCGCACCTATGGCTACACCTTC.